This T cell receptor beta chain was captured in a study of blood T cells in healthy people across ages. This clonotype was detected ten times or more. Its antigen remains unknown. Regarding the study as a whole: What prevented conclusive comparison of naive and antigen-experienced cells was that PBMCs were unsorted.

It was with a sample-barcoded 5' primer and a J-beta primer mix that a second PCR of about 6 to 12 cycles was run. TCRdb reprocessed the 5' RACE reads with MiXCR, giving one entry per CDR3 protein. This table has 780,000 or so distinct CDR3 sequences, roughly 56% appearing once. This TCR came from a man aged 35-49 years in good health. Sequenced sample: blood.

The CDR3 nucleotides read TGTGCCAGCAGTTACGGGGCAGGGGCGAGGGCCAAAAACATTCAGTACTTC. It codes for CASSYGAGARAKNIQYF. The chain couples TRBV6-5 to TRBJ2-4, with D perhaps matching TRBD1 (6 bases). CDR1 is MNHEY and CDR2 is SVGAGI in the germline V gene. The CDR3 totals 17 residues. V gave up 2 bases and J gave up 1 base, with 15 bases separating them.